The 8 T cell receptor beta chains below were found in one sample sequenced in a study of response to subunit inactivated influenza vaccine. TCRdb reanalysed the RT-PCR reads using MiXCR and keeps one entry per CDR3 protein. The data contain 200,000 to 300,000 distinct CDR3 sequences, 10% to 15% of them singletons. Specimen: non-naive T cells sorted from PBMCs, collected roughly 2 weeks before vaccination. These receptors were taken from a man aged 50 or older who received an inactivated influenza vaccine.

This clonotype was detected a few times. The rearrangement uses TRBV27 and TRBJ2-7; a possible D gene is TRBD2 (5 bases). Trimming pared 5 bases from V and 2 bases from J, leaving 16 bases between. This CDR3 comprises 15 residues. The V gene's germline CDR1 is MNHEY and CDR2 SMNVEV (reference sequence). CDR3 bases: TGTGCCAGCAGTCCACAATCGAGCGGAGCCTACGAGCAGTACTTC. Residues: CASSPQSSGAYEQYF.

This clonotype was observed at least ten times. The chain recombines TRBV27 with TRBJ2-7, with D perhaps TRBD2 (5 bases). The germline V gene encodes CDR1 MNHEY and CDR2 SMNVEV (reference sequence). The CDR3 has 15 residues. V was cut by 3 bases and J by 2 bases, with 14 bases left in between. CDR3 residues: CASSLGGPGPYEQYF. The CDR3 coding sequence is TGTGCCAGCAGTTTGGGCGGGCCTGGACCCTACGAGCAGTACTTC.

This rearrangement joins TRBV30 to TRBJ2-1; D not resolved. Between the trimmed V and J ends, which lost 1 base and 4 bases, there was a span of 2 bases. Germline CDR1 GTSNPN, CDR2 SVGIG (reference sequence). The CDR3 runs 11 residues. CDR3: CAWSAYNEQFF. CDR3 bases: TGTGCCTGGAGTGCATACAATGAGCAGTTCTTC.

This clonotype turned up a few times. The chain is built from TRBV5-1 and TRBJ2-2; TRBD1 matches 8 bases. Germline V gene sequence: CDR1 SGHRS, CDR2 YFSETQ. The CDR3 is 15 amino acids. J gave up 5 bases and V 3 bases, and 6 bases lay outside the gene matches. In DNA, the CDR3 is TGCGCCAGCAGCTATGGACAGGGAGGAACCGGGGAGCTGTTTTTT. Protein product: CASSYGQGGTGELFF. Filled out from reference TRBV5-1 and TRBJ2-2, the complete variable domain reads KAGVTQTPRYLIKTRGQQVTLSCSPISGHRSVSWYQQTPGQGLQFLFEYFSETQRNKGNFPGRFSGRQFSNSRSEMNVSTLELGDSALYLCASSYGQGGTGELFFGEGSRLTVL.

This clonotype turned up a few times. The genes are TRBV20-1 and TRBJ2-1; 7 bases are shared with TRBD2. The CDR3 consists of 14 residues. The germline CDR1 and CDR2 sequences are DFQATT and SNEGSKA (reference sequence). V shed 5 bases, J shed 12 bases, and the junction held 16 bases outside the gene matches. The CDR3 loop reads CSAPRGGAGTGQFF. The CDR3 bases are TGCAGTGCTCCTAGGGGAGGGGCGGGAACCGGGCAGTTCTTC.

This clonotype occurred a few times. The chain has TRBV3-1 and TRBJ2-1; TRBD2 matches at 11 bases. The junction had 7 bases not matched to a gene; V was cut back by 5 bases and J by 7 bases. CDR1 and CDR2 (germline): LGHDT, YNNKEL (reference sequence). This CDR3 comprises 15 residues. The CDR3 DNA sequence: TGTGCCAGCAGCAAAACTAGCGGGAGTAGAAATGAGCAGTTCTTC. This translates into CASSKTSGSRNEQFF.

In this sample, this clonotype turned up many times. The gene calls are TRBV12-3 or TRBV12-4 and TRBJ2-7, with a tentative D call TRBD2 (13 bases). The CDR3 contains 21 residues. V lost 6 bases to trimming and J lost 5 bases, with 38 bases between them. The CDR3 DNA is TGTGCCAGCAGCTTCCGGGACAGGGGGCTAGGACTAGCGGGAGTAAGAGACGAGCAGTACTTC. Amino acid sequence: CASSFRDRGLGLAGVRDEQYF.

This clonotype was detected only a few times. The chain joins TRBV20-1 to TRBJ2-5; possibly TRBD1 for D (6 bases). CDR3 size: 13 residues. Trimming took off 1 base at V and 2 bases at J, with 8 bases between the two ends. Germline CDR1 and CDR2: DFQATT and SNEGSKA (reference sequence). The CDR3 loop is CSARAGAQETQYF. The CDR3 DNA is TGCAGTGCTAGAGCAGGGGCTCAAGAGACCCAGTACTTC.